Each of the 28 T cell receptor beta chains below was sequenced from the same sample in a study of CXCR3-negative and CXCR3-positive naive CD8 T cells. The TRB cDNA libraries were prepared by 5' RACE with UMI labels. TCRdb processed the 5' RACE reads again and assigns one entry to each CDR3 protein, with no DNA. Listed are 100,000 or so distinct CDR3 sequences; around 1.7% falls within the top ten. Material for sequencing was naive CXCR3- CD8+ T cells from blood. The sample's subset: CD45RO-CCR7+CD27+CD95- naive CD8+ T cells lacking CXCR3 (TNR3-). The receptors here all came from a human donor in good health. Some clones in this sample may be carry-over from other donors' samples.

The chain combines TRBV11-2 with TRBJ2-3; TCRdb gives TRBD1 as the D gene, but with no DNA this cannot be confirmed. The CDR3 has 15 residues. Germline V gives CDR1 SGHAT, CDR2 FQNNGV. The CDR3 loop reads CASGPATASTDTQYF.

V is TRBV28 and J is TRBJ2-1; TCRdb's D gene call, TRBD1, goes unchecked for lack of DNA. The CDR3 sequence is 13 residues long. The germline gives CDR1 MDHEN, CDR2 SYDVKM. The CDR3 loop is CAGGQASYNEQFF.

V usage is TRBV5-6 and J usage is TRBJ2-7. CDR3 length: 13 residues. Germline lookup yields CDR1 SGHDT and CDR2 YYEEEE. The chain's CDR3 is CASSFSASYEQYF.

The chain carries TRBV23-1 and TRBJ2-7; TCRdb's D call, TRBD1, is unchecked because there is no DNA. TRBV23-1 is classed as an ORF, of uncertain function. This CDR3 comprises 16 residues. CDR3: CASSHSTGGEGDEQYF.

Here the CDR3 reads CASRLPFTGTGPTGELFF. The chain links TRBV28 to TRBJ2-2; TCRdb's assignment of TRBD1 cannot be checked, as there is no DNA. This CDR3 contains 18 residues. Germline V gene data show CDR1 as MDHEN and CDR2 as SYDVKM.

The rearrangement uses TRBV5-1 and TRBJ2-3; TCRdb's D call of TRBD2 is untestable without DNA. The CDR3 totals 18 residues. The germline gives CDR1 SGHRS, CDR2 YFSETQ. The CDR3 is CASSSYRLAGANTDTQYF.

This chain links TRBV29-1 with TRBJ2-7. The CDR3 is 11 amino acids. Germline V CDR1 and CDR2: SQVTM, ANQGSEA. The CDR3 sequence: CSVNIDYEQYF.

The V call is TRBV29-1, the J call TRBJ2-7; TCRdb's D call of TRBD1 is untestable without DNA. The CDR3 is 14 amino acids. The germline CDR1 and CDR2 sequences are SQVTM and ANQGSEA. This CDR3 reads CSVDARGYSYEQYF.

Measured by frequency, this clonotype is medium-sized. This chain connects TRBV11-2 to TRBJ2-7; the TRBD1 assignment by TCRdb is unverifiable without DNA. CDR3 size: 18 residues. The V gene's germline CDR1 is SGHAT and CDR2 FQNNGV. CDR3 amino acids: CASSPSGAGTVGSYEQYF.

V is TRBV4-2 and J is TRBJ2-5; checking the TCRdb D call of TRBD2 is not possible without DNA. This CDR3 contains 18 residues. Germline V lookup: CDR1 LGHNA, CDR2 YNFKEQ. The CDR3 sequence is CASSPRWTSGGAEETQYF.

This chain joins TRBV29-1 and TRBJ1-3. The CDR3 length is 12 residues. The V gene's germline CDR1 is SQVTM and CDR2 ANQGSEA. This CDR3 reads CSVEGAWRTIYF.

CDR3 protein: CASSWGVTSGLGEQYF. V is TRBV5-1 and J is TRBJ2-7; TCRdb's assignment of TRBD2 cannot be checked, as there is no DNA. Germline values: CDR1 SGHRS, CDR2 YFSETQ. This CDR3 comprises 16 residues.

The chain links TRBV4-1 to TRBJ2-7. The CDR3 sequence is 14 residues long. Germline V lookup: CDR1 MGHRA, CDR2 YSYEKL. This chain's CDR3 is CASSQVGDSYEQYF.

This sequence joins TRBV28 and TRBJ2-3; absent DNA, TCRdb's TRBD1 call cannot be checked. CDR3 length: 15 residues. The germline gives CDR1 MDHEN, CDR2 SYDVKM. CDR3 region: CASRRSGERPDTQYF. Filled out from reference TRBV28 and TRBJ2-3, the complete variable domain reads DVKVTQSSRYLVKRTGEKVFLECVQDMDHENMFWYRQDPGLGLRLIYFSYDVKMKEKGDIPEGYSVSREKKERFSLILESASTNQTSMYLCASRRSGERPDTQYFGPGTRLTVL.

The chain is built from TRBV29-1 and TRBJ2-1; the D call of TRBD2 rests on TCRdb alone, since no DNA is present to check it. Germline-derived CDR1 and CDR2 are SQVTM and ANQGSEA. The CDR3 totals 16 residues. Here the CDR3 reads CSVPPHTAPEGNEQFF.

CDR3 protein: CASSLEGSTYNEQFF. The chain employs TRBV5-1 and TRBJ2-1; TCRdb's D gene call, TRBD1, goes unchecked for lack of DNA. Germline-derived CDR1 and CDR2 are SGHRS and YFSETQ. The CDR3 contains 15 residues.

This chain connects TRBV2 to TRBJ2-1; checking the TCRdb D call of TRBD2 is not possible without DNA. The CDR3 is made up of 15 amino acids. The germline CDR1 and CDR2 sequences are SNHLY and FYNNEI. The CDR3 protein is CASSALAGGRNEQFF.

The CDR3 loop reads CATSDSGRQSGETQYF. J is TRBJ2-5 and V is TRBV24-1; lacking DNA, the TRBD1 call made by TCRdb goes unchecked. The CDR3 loop spans 16 amino acids. CDR1 and CDR2 from the germline V gene are KGHDR and SFDVKD.

This chain connects TRBV29-1 to TRBJ2-7; the D call of TRBD1 rests on TCRdb alone, since no DNA is present to check it. The CDR3 has 13 residues. Germline V gives CDR1 SQVTM, CDR2 ANQGSEA. The CDR3 sequence is CSVEGGNSYEQYF.

The chain uses TRBV20-1 and TRBJ2-3; with no DNA, the TCRdb D assignment of TRBD1 cannot be verified. The CDR3 covers 14 residues. CDR1 and CDR2 from the germline V gene are DFQATT and SNEGSKA (reference sequence). This CDR3 is CSASPGTRADTQYF.

The chain uses TRBV9 and TRBJ2-5. Germline-derived CDR1 and CDR2 are SGDLS and YYNGEE. There are 14 residues in the CDR3. CDR3 region: CASSGMGIQETQYF.

The rearrangement uses TRBV4-1 and TRBJ1-2; TCRdb's D gene call, TRBD1, goes unchecked for lack of DNA. Germline-derived CDR1 and CDR2 are MGHRA and YSYEKL. The length of the CDR3 is 15 residues. The CDR3 spells CASSQNRGRNYGYTF.

This sequence joins TRBV29-1 and TRBJ1-2; as DNA is missing, the TRBD1 call by TCRdb cannot be tested. The CDR3 contains 15 residues. CDR1 and CDR2 (germline): SQVTM, ANQGSEA. CDR3 loop: CSVEAWGQGHYGYTF. Combining the CDR3 with reference TRBV29-1 and TRBJ1-2 gives the whole variable domain SAVISQKPSRDICQRGTSLTIQCQVDSQVTMMFWYRQQPGQSLTLIATANQGSEATYESGFVIDKFPISRPNLTFSTLTVSNMSPEDSSIYLCSVEAWGQGHYGYTFGSGTRLTVV.

This sequence joins TRBV11-2 and TRBJ1-2; TCRdb picks TRBD1, but there is no DNA to check that call. The CDR3 loop spans 15 amino acids. The V gene's germline CDR1 is SGHAT and CDR2 FQNNGV. The CDR3 sequence is CASSPYDRGGYGYTF. Combining the CDR3 with reference TRBV11-2 and TRBJ1-2 gives the whole variable domain EAGVAQSPRYKIIEKRQSVAFWCNPISGHATLYWYQQILGQGPKLLIQFQNNGVVDDSQLPKDRFSAERLKGVDSTLKIQPAKLEDSAVYLCASSPYDRGGYGYTFGSGTRLTVV.

V and J are TRBV7-3 and TRBJ2-1; the TCRdb D gene call, TRBD2, has no DNA to confirm it. Germline V gives CDR1 SGHTA, CDR2 FQGTGA. The CDR3 extends over 14 amino acids. CDR3 sequence: CASSSLGGDNEQFF. The full variable domain, with the rest looked up from reference TRBV7-3 and TRBJ2-1, is GAGVSQTPSNKVTEKGKYVELRCDPISGHTALYWYRQSLGQGPEFLIYFQGTGAADDSGLPNDRFFAVRPEGSVSTLKIQRTERGDSAVYLCASSSLGGDNEQFFGPGTRLTVL.

The chain carries TRBV20-1 and TRBJ2-7; the D gene TCRdb calls, TRBD1, cannot be checked with no DNA. The CDR3 is made up of 13 amino acids. CDR1 DFQATT and CDR2 SNEGSKA come from the germline V gene (reference sequence). The CDR3: CSARTSGQGWLYF.

The chain links TRBV5-5 to TRBJ2-1; the TCRdb D gene call, TRBD1, has no DNA to confirm it. The CDR3 is made up of 13 amino acids. Germline values: CDR1 SGHKS, CDR2 YYEKEE (reference sequence). The chain's CDR3 is CASSLGGANEQFF.

The chain carries TRBV20-1 and TRBJ2-7; TCRdb's D call, TRBD2, is unchecked because there is no DNA. CDR1 is DFQATT and CDR2 is SNEGSKA in the germline V gene (reference sequence). The CDR3 spans 15 residues. CDR3: CSARDWTGRTYEQYF.